A selection of T cell receptor beta chains follows, all from one sample in a study of shared T cell receptors in the human thymus. The table came from immunoSEQ multiplex PCR; TCRdb's copy has only in-frame clones and leaves some out. Among under 850,000 clones listed, 70% to 90% were seen once. The sample was also reused in another study, on human thymus T cells.

Source material: thymocytes. Receptor source: a boy in the first two years of life with a congenital heart defect. The CDR3 runs from the conserved cysteine through the conserved F or W. D genes are given only for firm matches. Part of the rows lack a size; the others show once, few, many or a class for expanded clones.

j_call: TRBJ2-6; d_call: TRBD1; clone_size: NA; v_call: TRBV7-6; cdr3_aa: CASSLKRDRQLSGANVLTF; cdr3_nt: TGTGCCAGCAGCTTAAAACGGGACAGACAACTCTCTGGGGCCAACGTCCTGACTTTC
j_call: TRBJ2-7; d_call: NA; clone_size: NA; v_call: TRBV7-2; cdr3_aa: CASSLVVAASLYEQYF; cdr3_nt: TGTGCCAGCAGCTTAGTTGTGGCGGCTTCCCTCTACGAGCAGTACTTC
j_call: TRBJ2-7; d_call: NA; clone_size: NA; v_call: TRBV7-9; cdr3_aa: CASSSTSPGNEQYF; cdr3_nt: TGTGCCAGCAGCTCTACATCTCCGGGGAACGAGCAGTACTTC
j_call: TRBJ1-3; d_call: NA; clone_size: NA; v_call: TRBV4-1; cdr3_aa: CASSPQLGGNTIYF; cdr3_nt: TGCGCCAGCAGCCCCCAACTAGGTGGAAACACCATATATTTT
j_call: TRBJ2-1; d_call: TRBD2; clone_size: NA; v_call: TRBV19; cdr3_aa: CASSLVAGGPNLNEQFF; cdr3_nt: TGTGCCAGTAGTCTAGTAGCGGGAGGGCCAAATCTCAATGAGCAGTTCTTC
j_call: TRBJ2-7; d_call: TRBD2; clone_size: NA; v_call: TRBV14; cdr3_aa: CASSQGEGSGRGFYEQYF; cdr3_nt: TGTGCCAGCAGCCAAGGGGAGGGTAGCGGGAGGGGGTTCTACGAGCAGTACTTC
j_call: TRBJ2-2; d_call: TRBD2; clone_size: few; v_call: TRBV4-2; cdr3_aa: CASSHAEGTTRAGELFF; cdr3_nt: TGTGCCAGCAGCCATGCGGAGGGGACTACCAGGGCCGGGGAGCTGTTTTTT
j_call: TRBJ2-3; d_call: NA; clone_size: NA; v_call: TRBV7-9; cdr3_aa: CASSFPNPPQYF; cdr3_nt: TGTGCCAGCAGCTTCCCTAACCCCCCGCAGTATTTT
j_call: TRBJ2-7; d_call: TRBD2; clone_size: NA; v_call: TRBV2; cdr3_aa: CASRRLAGDQWESYEQYF; cdr3_nt: TGTGCCAGCAGGCGACTAGCGGGAGACCAATGGGAGTCCTACGAGCAGTACTTC
j_call: TRBJ2-2; d_call: TRBD2; clone_size: few; v_call: TRBV4-1; cdr3_aa: CASSKGQREEGGELFF; cdr3_nt: TGCGCCAGCAGCAAAGGTCAGCGGGAGGAGGGCGGGGAGCTGTTTTTT
j_call: TRBJ2-1; d_call: NA; clone_size: NA; v_call: TRBV5-4; cdr3_aa: CASSLGLGRAYNEQFF; cdr3_nt: TGTGCCAGCAGCTTGGGGCTTGGCCGGGCCTACAATGAGCAGTTCTTC
j_call: TRBJ2-1; d_call: TRBD2; clone_size: few; v_call: TRBV7-3; cdr3_aa: CASSPTSGSYNEQFF; cdr3_nt: TGTGCCAGCAGCCCTACTAGCGGGAGTTACAATGAGCAGTTCTTC
j_call: TRBJ1-1; d_call: TRBD1; clone_size: NA; v_call: TRBV4-2; cdr3_aa: CASSQDGDRGLTEAFF; cdr3_nt: TGTGCCAGCAGCCAAGATGGAGACAGGGGTCTCACTGAAGCTTTCTTT
j_call: TRBJ1-5; d_call: NA; clone_size: once; v_call: TRBV27; cdr3_aa: CASLPGLPYSNQPQHF; cdr3_nt: TGTGCCAGCCTTCCGGGGTTACCCTATAGCAATCAGCCCCAGCATTTT
j_call: TRBJ1-3; d_call: NA; clone_size: NA; v_call: TRBV9; cdr3_aa: CASSVVGLGNTIYF; cdr3_nt: TGTGCCAGCAGCGTAGTCGGGTTAGGAAACACCATATATTTT
j_call: TRBJ2-7; d_call: NA; clone_size: NA; v_call: TRBV18; cdr3_aa: CASSPHTESSYEQYF; cdr3_nt: TGTGCCAGCTCACCACACACAGAGAGCTCCTACGAGCAGTACTTC
j_call: TRBJ2-1; d_call: TRBD2; clone_size: NA; v_call: TRBV2; cdr3_aa: CASNSEEGTSGRRPNEQFF; cdr3_nt: TGTGCCAGCAATAGTGAGGAAGGGACTAGCGGGAGGAGGCCCAATGAGCAGTTCTTC
j_call: TRBJ1-1; d_call: NA; clone_size: NA; v_call: TRBV14; cdr3_aa: CASSQDEGGGEGDTEAFF; cdr3_nt: TGTGCCAGCAGCCAAGATGAAGGGGGGGGCGAAGGGGACACTGAAGCTTTCTTT
j_call: TRBJ1-2; d_call: TRBD1; clone_size: NA; v_call: TRBV4-1; cdr3_aa: CASSQTGGRYGYTF; cdr3_nt: TGCGCCAGCAGCCAGACAGGGGGCAGGTATGGCTACACCTTC
j_call: TRBJ2-2; d_call: NA; clone_size: NA; v_call: TRBV27; cdr3_aa: CASSQNTGELFF; cdr3_nt: TGTGCCAGCAGCCAGAACACCGGGGAGCTGTTTTTT
j_call: TRBJ2-7; d_call: TRBD2; clone_size: NA; v_call: TRBV6-5; cdr3_aa: CASKRTSGSYEQYF; cdr3_nt: TGTGCCAGCAAGAGGACTAGCGGTTCCTACGAGCAGTACTTC
j_call: TRBJ1-3; d_call: NA; clone_size: few; v_call: TRBV28; cdr3_aa: CASSPLGGDSGNTIYF; cdr3_nt: TGTGCCAGCAGTCCTCTCGGGGGGGACTCTGGAAACACCATATATTTT
j_call: TRBJ2-5; d_call: NA; clone_size: NA; v_call: TRBV27; cdr3_aa: CASSANYRDQETQYF; cdr3_nt: TGTGCCAGCAGTGCAAACTACAGGGACCAAGAGACCCAGTACTTC
j_call: TRBJ1-5; d_call: NA; clone_size: NA; v_call: TRBV6-5; cdr3_aa: CATLLRAGSNQPQHF; cdr3_nt: TGTGCCACCCTACTTAGGGCAGGGAGCAATCAGCCCCAGCATTTT
j_call: TRBJ1-4; d_call: TRBD1; clone_size: NA; v_call: TRBV19; cdr3_aa: CASSAGQGGPNEKLFF; cdr3_nt: TGTGCCAGTAGTGCGGGACAGGGGGGCCCGAATGAAAAACTGTTTTTT
j_call: TRBJ2-5; d_call: TRBD2; clone_size: NA; v_call: TRBV7-2; cdr3_aa: CASSPRTTSESVGETQYF; cdr3_nt: TGTGCCAGCAGTCCCCGCACGACTAGCGAGTCGGTTGGAGAGACCCAGTACTTC
j_call: TRBJ1-1; d_call: NA; clone_size: NA; v_call: TRBV6-6; cdr3_aa: CASSYRDREAFF; cdr3_nt: TGTGCCAGCAGTTACCGCGACAGGGAAGCTTTCTTT
j_call: TRBJ2-1; d_call: TRBD1; clone_size: NA; v_call: TRBV27; cdr3_aa: CASSFIRGSLDEQFF; cdr3_nt: TGTGCCAGCAGTTTCATCAGGGGGTCTCTCGATGAGCAGTTCTTC
j_call: TRBJ2-4; d_call: TRBD2; clone_size: NA; v_call: TRBV6-4; cdr3_aa: CASSWAAGREGRLNIQYF; cdr3_nt: TGTGCCAGCAGTTGGGCAGCGGGGCGGGAGGGCCGGCTAAACATTCAGTACTTC
j_call: TRBJ1-1; d_call: NA; clone_size: few; v_call: TRBV11-2; cdr3_aa: CASSLGGSLEAFF; cdr3_nt: TGTGCCAGCAGCTTAGGAGGATCACTCGAAGCTTTCTTT
j_call: TRBJ1-5; d_call: NA; clone_size: once; v_call: TRBV14; cdr3_aa: CASSQEGQPQHF; cdr3_nt: TGTGCCAGCAGCCAAGAGGGCCAGCCCCAGCATTTT
j_call: TRBJ1-2; d_call: NA; clone_size: NA; v_call: TRBV7-9; cdr3_aa: CASSPGEPGGALGGYTF; cdr3_nt: TGTGCCAGCAGCCCCGGAGAGCCCGGGGGTGCCCTAGGGGGCTACACCTTC
j_call: TRBJ2-7; d_call: TRBD2; clone_size: NA; v_call: TRBV4-2; cdr3_aa: CASSQDKAGGPYEQYF; cdr3_nt: TGTGCCAGCAGCCAAGATAAAGCGGGAGGGCCCTACGAGCAGTACTTC
j_call: TRBJ2-2; d_call: TRBD2; clone_size: few; v_call: TRBV7-9; cdr3_aa: CASRKGLADNTGELFF; cdr3_nt: TGTGCCAGCAGAAAGGGACTAGCGGATAACACCGGGGAGCTGTTTTTT
j_call: TRBJ2-1; d_call: TRBD1; clone_size: NA; v_call: TRBV27; cdr3_aa: CASSTRGTGGVGEQFF; cdr3_nt: TGTGCCAGCAGTACACGGGGGACAGGGGGTGTTGGTGAGCAGTTCTTC
j_call: TRBJ2-7; d_call: NA; clone_size: NA; v_call: TRBV5-1; cdr3_aa: CASSPGYPTSPEQYF; cdr3_nt: TGCGCCAGCAGTCCAGGTTACCCCACTAGCCCCGAGCAGTACTTC
j_call: TRBJ2-1; d_call: TRBD2; clone_size: NA; v_call: TRBV27; cdr3_aa: CASSFGLGSSEQFF; cdr3_nt: TGTGCCAGCAGTTTCGGACTAGGTTCGAGTGAGCAGTTCTTC
j_call: TRBJ2-7; d_call: TRBD2; clone_size: NA; v_call: TRBV5-1; cdr3_aa: CASSLTGTSGVDEQYF; cdr3_nt: TGCGCCAGCAGCTTGACCGGGACTAGCGGGGTCGATGAGCAGTACTTC
j_call: TRBJ1-1; d_call: TRBD1; clone_size: NA; v_call: TRBV27; cdr3_aa: CASSLSGQGVNTEAFF; cdr3_nt: TGTGCCAGCAGTTTATCGGGACAGGGGGTTAACACTGAAGCTTTCTTT
j_call: TRBJ1-1; d_call: NA; clone_size: NA; v_call: TRBV7-6; cdr3_aa: CASSLETSNTEAFF; cdr3_nt: TGTGCCAGCAGCTTAGAGACTTCGAACACTGAAGCTTTCTTT
j_call: TRBJ1-1; d_call: NA; clone_size: NA; v_call: TRBV5-6; cdr3_aa: CASSSPGLRNTEAFF; cdr3_nt: TGTGCCAGCAGTTCTCCGGGTCTTAGGAACACTGAAGCTTTCTTT
j_call: TRBJ1-5; d_call: NA; clone_size: NA; v_call: TRBV29-1; cdr3_aa: CSVGNQPQHF; cdr3_nt: TGCAGCGTCGGCAATCAGCCCCAGCATTTT
j_call: TRBJ1-2; d_call: NA; clone_size: once; v_call: TRBV6-6; cdr3_aa: CASSYSAGDYGYTF; cdr3_nt: TGTGCCAGCAGTTACTCTGCAGGGGACTATGGCTACACCTTC
j_call: TRBJ2-7; d_call: NA; clone_size: NA; v_call: TRBV9; cdr3_aa: CASSSGGVSSYEQYF; cdr3_nt: TGTGCCAGCAGTAGTGGCGGTGTTAGCTCCTACGAGCAGTACTTC
j_call: TRBJ2-3; d_call: TRBD2; clone_size: NA; v_call: TRBV6-5; cdr3_aa: CASRLSGSITDTQYF; cdr3_nt: TGTGCCAGCAGACTGAGCGGGAGTATCACAGATACGCAGTATTTT
j_call: TRBJ1-5; d_call: TRBD1; clone_size: NA; v_call: TRBV28; cdr3_aa: CASSSDRGADNSNQPQHF; cdr3_nt: TGTGCCAGCAGTAGCGACAGGGGGGCGGACAATAGCAATCAGCCCCAGCATTTT
j_call: TRBJ2-7; d_call: NA; clone_size: NA; v_call: TRBV30; cdr3_aa: CAWSAVGPSYEQYF; cdr3_nt: TGTGCCTGGAGCGCAGTTGGCCCCTCCTACGAGCAGTACTTC
j_call: TRBJ2-7; d_call: TRBD2; clone_size: NA; v_call: TRBV10-3; cdr3_aa: CAISVTSGSHEQYF; cdr3_nt: TGTGCCATCAGTGTGACTAGCGGGAGCCACGAGCAGTACTTC
j_call: TRBJ2-5; d_call: TRBD2; clone_size: NA; v_call: TRBV2; cdr3_aa: CASSLPGLAGGIQETQYF; cdr3_nt: TGTGCCAGCAGTTTACCGGGACTAGCGGGAGGTATCCAAGAGACCCAGTACTTC
j_call: TRBJ2-5; d_call: TRBD2; clone_size: NA; v_call: TRBV13; cdr3_aa: CASSSGLAQETQYF; cdr3_nt: TGTGCCAGCAGCTCCGGACTAGCGCAAGAGACCCAGTACTTC